The 31 T cell receptor beta chains below were found in one sample sequenced in a study of OX40 agonist ivuxolimab in advanced cancers. The table came from immunoSEQ multiplex PCR; TCRdb's copy has only in-frame clones and leaves some out. In the table there are roughly 76,000 clones, 75% to 95% of which are singletons. The material sequenced was CD4+ or CD8+ T cells sorted from blood, taken in a trial of the OX40 agonist ivuxolimab. The receptors originated from an adult with an advanced solid tumor such as melanoma, head and neck, liver or kidney cancer.

V gene TRBV6-4 combines with J gene TRBJ2-3; D remains ambiguous. The CDR3 is 16 amino acids. V lost 0 bases and J lost 4, with 14 bases in between. Germline CDR1 is MRHNA and CDR2 is SNTAGT. In DNA, the CDR3 is TGTGCCAGCAGTGACTCGATGAGCTCGTCCTCAGATACGCAGTATTTT. It codes for CASSDSMSSSSDTQYF.

This chain joins TRBV5-6 and TRBJ2-3, with 8 bases aligning to TRBD1. Germline values: CDR1 SGHDT, CDR2 YYEEEE. V shed 0 bases, J shed 3 bases, and the junction held 6 bases outside the gene matches. The CDR3 is 16 residues long. CDR3 DNA: TGTGCCAGCAGCTTGGACGACAGGGGCAGGACAGATACGCAGTATTTT. Translated, it gives CASSLDDRGRTDTQYF.

This clone was recorded only once. This chain links TRBV19 with TRBJ2-5; D tentatively fits TRBD1 or TRBD2 (5 bases each). Trimming removed 3 bases from V and 0 bases from J, with 11 bases in between. The CDR3 sequence is 15 residues long. In germline, CDR1 is LNHDA, CDR2 SQIVND (reference sequence). In DNA, the CDR3 is TGTGCCAGTAGTATGGGGCTAGCTTACCAAGAGACCCAGTACTTC. This gives the protein CASSMGLAYQETQYF.

The genes are TRBV19 and TRBJ2-7, with a tentative D call TRBD1 (6 bases). Germline V gene lookup returns CDR1 LNHDA and CDR2 SQIVND (reference sequence). The ends were cut back, 1 base at V and 2 bases at J, with 12 bases in the middle. There are 15 residues in the CDR3. CDR3 DNA: TGTGCCAGTAGTATAGGGACAGCAGGACCCTACGAGCAGTACTTC. Its protein product is CASSIGTAGPYEQYF.

The chain combines TRBV19 with TRBJ2-7; a weak D match, TRBD1 (5 bases). This CDR3 has 14 amino acids. With 5 bases removed from V and 6 bases from J, the gap between germline ends came to 17 bases. Germline CDR1 LNHDA, CDR2 SQIVND (reference sequence). The CDR3 DNA sequence: TGTGCCAGTAGTCCGCAGGGTAACCTCTTCGAGCAGTACTTC. This encodes CASSPQGNLFEQYF.

The chain joins TRBV19 to TRBJ2-1, with TRBD1 matching over 8 bases. This CDR3 region has 11 residues. V trimming: 4 bases; J trimming: 14 bases; junction bases outside the gene matches: 4. Germline V gives CDR1 LNHDA, CDR2 SQIVND (reference sequence). The CDR3 nucleotides read TGTGCCAGTAGTACGCCGGGACAGGAGTTCTTC. Translated: CASSTPGQEFF. Full variable domain (outside the CDR3, taken from reference TRBV19 and TRBJ2-1): DGGITQSPKYLFRKEGQNVTLSCEQNLNHDAMYWYRQDPGQGLRLIYYSQIVNDFQKGDIAEGYSVSREKKESFPLTVTSAQKNPTAFYLCASSTPGQEFFGPGTRLTVL.

This sequence joins TRBV4-3 and TRBJ1-2; 8 positions agree with TRBD1. Trimming at V came to 0 bases and at J to 7 bases, leaving 13 bases not matched to a gene. CDR3 length: 17 amino acids. Germline lookup yields CDR1 LGHNA and CDR2 YSLEER. CDR3 sequence (DNA): TGCGCCAGCAGCCAAGATCCGCCGTCAGGGGGCGCGGGTGGCTACACCTTC. This translates into CASSQDPPSGGAGGYTF.

This chain connects TRBV5-1 to TRBJ2-1; D gene uncertain. Germline V CDR1 and CDR2: SGHRS, YFSETQ. V was cut by 1 base and J by 3 bases, with 11 bases left in between. The CDR3 loop spans 15 amino acids. This CDR3 is CASSLTGVGYNEQFF. DNA of the CDR3: TGCGCCAGCAGCTTGACGGGTGTGGGCTACAATGAGCAGTTCTTC.

The V gene is TRBV5-1, the J gene TRBJ2-2, with a weak D call TRBD2 (6 bases). With 6 bases removed from V and 1 base from J, the gap between germline ends came to 16 bases. This CDR3 comprises 16 residues. Germline-derived CDR1 and CDR2 are SGHRS and YFSETQ. The CDR3 spells CASIPNSGENTGELFF. CDR3 nucleotide sequence: TGCGCCAGCATTCCGAACTCGGGAGAGAACACCGGGGAGCTGTTTTTT.

The chain joins TRBV28 to TRBJ1-5, with TRBD1 matching 8 bases. The germline CDR1 and CDR2 sequences are MDHEN and SYDVKM. CDR3 length: 15 amino acids. V was pared by 8 bases and J by 1 base, with 7 bases of the junction left unmatched. Here the CDR3 DNA reads TGTGCCAGCTCAAGGACAGGGTGGAGCAATCAGCCCCAGCATTTT. Protein: CASSRTGWSNQPQHF.

This rearrangement joins TRBV5-5 to TRBJ2-2; D not resolved. Germline V CDR1 and CDR2: SGHKS, YYEKEE (reference sequence). V dropped 1 base and J dropped 8 bases, with 6 bases sitting between them. The CDR3 spans 12 residues. In DNA form, the CDR3 reads TGTGCCAGCAGCTTGTTCTCGGGGGAGCTGTTTTTT. This codes for CASSLFSGELFF.

The rearrangement links TRBV7-8 to TRBJ1-2, with D perhaps matching TRBD1 (6 bases). V was pared by 5 bases and J by 4 bases, with 11 bases between. This CDR3 contains 13 residues. Germline lookup yields CDR1 SGHVS and CDR2 FQNEAQ. This CDR3 reads CASSLGQGYGYTF. As DNA, the CDR3 is TGTGCCAGCAGCCTGGGACAAGGCTATGGCTACACCTTC.

The rearrangement joins TRBV5-4 to TRBJ2-3, with D unclear. The CDR3 is made up of 12 amino acids. Per germline, CDR1 SGHNT and CDR2 YYREEE (reference sequence). V was cut by 3 bases and J by 5 bases, with 7 bases left in between. The CDR3 DNA is TGTGCCAGCAGCTACCGCGGAGATACGCAGTATTTT. It encodes CASSYRGDTQYF.

The chain links TRBV27 to TRBJ1-2, with TRBD1 matching 9 bases. With V trimmed by 4 bases and J by 3 bases, 6 bases remained unmatched. Germline loops: CDR1 MNHEY, CDR2 SMNVEV (reference sequence). This CDR3 has 15 amino acids. CDR3 sequence: CASSSWTGADYGYTF. DNA of the CDR3: TGTGCCAGCAGTTCCTGGACAGGGGCTGACTATGGCTACACCTTC.

The sample holds a few counts of this clone. The CDR3, as DNA: TGTGCCAGCAGCCCGGGGACTCCTAACAATGAGCAGTTCTTC. Amino acid sequence: CASSPGTPNNEQFF. This chain joins TRBV7-8 and TRBJ2-1; tentative D call: TRBD2 (6 bases). V was clipped by 5 bases and J by 5 bases, with 13 bases between them. This CDR3 region has 14 residues. Germline loops: CDR1 SGHVS, CDR2 FQNEAQ.

V gene TRBV29-1 combines with J gene TRBJ1-2; TRBD1 matches at 7 bases. The junction had 9 bases not matched to a gene; V was cut back by 6 bases and J by 2 bases. CDR1 SQVTM and CDR2 ANQGSEA come from the germline V gene. The length of the CDR3 is 14 residues. CDR3 protein: CSVGPGQPNYGYTF. Here the CDR3 DNA reads TGCAGCGTGGGGCCGGGACAGCCGAACTATGGCTACACCTTC.

The CDR3 coding sequence is TGTGCCAGCAGTGAATATTTGACCGCCTACGAGCAGTACTTC. The encoded protein is CASSEYLTAYEQYF. V gene TRBV6-1 combines with J gene TRBJ2-7; D unclear. Trimming removed 2 bases from V and 2 bases from J, with 10 bases in between. The germline CDR1 and CDR2 sequences are MNHNS and SASEGT. This CDR3 is built from 14 residues.

The chain has TRBV11-2 and TRBJ2-7, with D unclear. The ends were cut back, 5 bases at V and 2 bases at J, with 13 bases in the middle. Per the germline V gene, CDR1 is SGHAT and CDR2 is FQNNGV. This CDR3 spans 14 amino acids. The CDR3 DNA is TGTGCCAGCAGCGCACAAACTGCCCCCTACGAGCAGTACTTC. Translated, it gives CASSAQTAPYEQYF.

This rearrangement joins TRBV10-3 to TRBJ2-2; TRBD2 aligns across 15 bases. The CDR3 sequence is 19 residues long. V shed 2 bases and J 1 base; nucleotides not matched to a gene: 5. The germline CDR1 and CDR2 sequences are ENHRY and SYGVKD. The CDR3 region is CAISEEGTSGRMNTGELFF. CDR3 nucleotides: TGTGCCATCAGTGAGGAGGGGACTAGCGGGAGGATGAACACCGGGGAGCTGTTTTTT.

This chain joins TRBV15 and TRBJ1-1, with TRBD1 as a possible D gene (5 bases). The CDR3 spans 14 residues. CDR1 is LNHNV, CDR2 YYDKDF, per germline (reference sequence). With 0 bases removed from V and 5 bases from J, the gap between germline ends came to 10 bases. The chain's CDR3 is CATSREGRGTEAFF. CDR3 sequence (DNA): TGTGCCACCAGCAGAGAGGGTAGGGGAACTGAAGCTTTCTTT.

This chain connects TRBV9 to TRBJ1-2; no firm D call. CDR1 SGDLS and CDR2 YYNGEE come from the germline V gene. Between the trimmed V and J ends, which lost 0 bases and 2 bases, there was a span of 5 bases. The CDR3 sequence is 13 residues long. This CDR3 reads CASSVEDNYGYTF. CDR3 in DNA: TGTGCCAGCAGCGTAGAGGACAACTATGGCTACACCTTC.

The chain employs TRBV4-2 and TRBJ2-7; no firm D call. V gave up 0 bases and J gave up 5 bases, with 2 bases separating them. Looked up from germline, CDR1 is LGHNA and CDR2 is YNFKEQ. The CDR3 runs 11 residues. Here the CDR3 reads CASSQDNEQYF. CDR3 bases: TGTGCCAGCAGCCAAGATAACGAGCAGTACTTC.

This clone was seen only once. The genes are TRBV4-2 and TRBJ1-1; no definite D call. CDR3 length: 13 residues. V was pared by 0 bases and J by 6 bases, with 8 bases between. Germline assignment: CDR1 LGHNA and CDR2 YNFKEQ. CDR3 sequence (DNA): TGTGCCAGCAGCCAAGAACAGACGGCTGAAGCTTTCTTT. As protein: CASSQEQTAEAFF.

This chain connects TRBV5-8 to TRBJ2-1, with D possibly TRBD2 on 5 matching bases. Trimming shortened V by 0 bases and J by 6 bases, and 7 bases separated the two germline ends. In germline, CDR1 is SGHTS, CDR2 YDEGEE. This CDR3 spans 13 amino acids. The CDR3 reads CASSLALANEQFF. The CDR3 DNA reads as TGTGCCAGCAGCTTGGCTCTAGCCAATGAGCAGTTCTTC.

This clone was counted a single time. V usage is TRBV21-1 and J usage is TRBJ2-7; the D segment call TRBD2 is taken from the table without a DNA check. TRBV21-1 constitutes a pseudogene. This CDR3 has 16 residues. The CDR3 here is CASSPGRRRAPYEQYF. DNA for the CDR3: TGTGCCAGCAGCCCCGGAAGGAGGCGTGCTCCTTACGAGCAGTACTTC.

The CDR3 region has the DNA TGTGCCAGCAGTTTTGTCGCGGGAGTATTGGCCGGGGAGCTGTTTTTT. Translation: CASSFVAGVLAGELFF. J is TRBJ2-2 and V is TRBV27, with TRBD2 identical over 7 bases. Germline V gene sequence: CDR1 MNHEY, CDR2 SMNVEV (reference sequence). J lost 6 bases, V lost 3 bases, and 10 bases had no gene match. The CDR3 length is 16 residues.

This sequence joins TRBV4-3 and TRBJ2-2, with D possibly TRBD2 on 5 matching bases. Germline V gives CDR1 LGHNA, CDR2 YSLEER. Trimming removed 3 bases at V and 1 base at J, with 12 bases between. The CDR3 has 16 amino acids. The CDR3 coding sequence is TGCGCCAGCAGCCATTTCGGGATAGGGAACACCGGGGAGCTGTTTTTT. Translating gives CASSHFGIGNTGELFF.

The rearrangement links TRBV5-4 to TRBJ2-3, with 15 bases aligning to TRBD2. The CDR3 covers 17 residues. Trimming cost V 3 bases and J 6 bases; bases outside gene matches: 8. The V gene's germline CDR1 is SGHNT and CDR2 YYREEE (reference sequence). The CDR3 DNA reads TGTGCCAGCAGCTCAGGGTATGGGACTAGCGGGGGGGATACGCAGTATTTT. Its protein is CASSSGYGTSGGDTQYF.

This chain connects TRBV19 to TRBJ1-5; 8 nucleotides match TRBD1. Germline trimming cut 10 bases from V and 4 bases from J; bases unmatched to any gene: 9. The CDR3 runs 14 residues. Germline V lookup: CDR1 LNHDA, CDR2 SQIVND (reference sequence). The CDR3 nucleotides read TGTGCCACCTCCGGGACAGGCAGAAATCAGCCCCAGCATTTT. Translated, it gives CATSGTGRNQPQHF.

The CDR3 coding sequence is TGTGCCAGCAGTTTATTTTTTTCAGCGGGAAGTCCCTACGAGCAGTACTTC. Translated, it gives CASSLFFSAGSPYEQYF. This chain joins TRBV27 and TRBJ2-7; 7 nucleotides line up with TRBD2. CDR3 size: 17 residues. V shed 1 base, J shed 2 bases, and the junction held 11 bases outside the gene matches. The V gene's germline CDR1 is MNHEY and CDR2 SMNVEV (reference sequence).

This clone was counted once. This chain connects TRBV29-1 to TRBJ2-7; 7 nucleotides match TRBD1. The CDR3 runs 13 residues. CDR1 is SQVTM and CDR2 is ANQGSEA in the germline V gene. V shed 6 bases and J 0 bases; nucleotides not matched to a gene: 5. The CDR3 DNA follows: TGCAGCGTACAGGGGTCCGACTCCTACGAGCAGTACTTC. It is translated as CSVQGSDSYEQYF.